This TCR beta chain is drawn from a study of cytotoxic CD8 clonotypes in ibrutinib-treated CLL. Looking at the study overall: Response samples were obtained once patients had received a median about 11 months of treatment, range 6 to 36.

V lost 3 bases to trimming and J lost 6 bases; unmatched junction nucleotides: 5. Germline V gives CDR1 MNHEY, CDR2 SMNVEV (reference sequence). The CDR3 contains 14 residues. Turning to this clone: Its antigen is as yet unknown.

Sequencing sought depths of 1 in 200,000 to 1 in 1 million T cells. The data were produced by immunoSEQ multiplex PCR, yet TCRdb's version contains in-frame clones alone and is incomplete. There are some 300,000 clones in the sample; approximately 80% occur only once, and roughly 6.3% lies in the top ten. General study results and limits: Pretreatment clonality was elevated relative to age-matched healthy donors and paralleled circulating CD8+ T-cell counts. A difference in sampling times existed between sustained-remission and progressing patients.

The chain couples TRBV27 to TRBJ2-3, with 8 bases identical to TRBD2. The sequences come from PBMCs, collected before ibrutinib treatment. The receptor was isolated from a human donor with chronic lymphocytic leukemia. The CDR3, as DNA: TGTGCCAGCAGTTTCGGGCGGGAGGTGGATACGCAGTATTTT. Translating it yields CASSFGREVDTQYF.